These 23 T cell receptor beta chains were sequenced from one sample in a study of cytomegalovirus exposure and HLA in healthy donors. The table came from immunoSEQ multiplex PCR; TCRdb's copy has only in-frame clones and leaves some out. The sample yields about 150,000 clones, just over 85% seen once. Material for sequencing was PBMCs. The receptors originated from a human donor in good health.

The gene calls are TRBV27 and TRBJ2-7, with TRBD2 matching 12 bases. Germline-derived CDR1 and CDR2 are MNHEY and SMNVEV (reference sequence). The CDR3 has 15 amino acids. V shed 3 bases and J 2 bases; nucleotides not matched to a gene: 2. CDR3 in DNA: TGTGCCAGCAGTTTCGGGACTAGCGGGCCCTACGAGCAGTACTTC. Protein sequence: CASSFGTSGPYEQYF.

This clone occurred once. CDR3 nucleotide sequence: TGTGCCAGCAGTGACACGACAGGGGACGAGCAGTACTTC. This gives the protein CASSDTTGDEQYF. The chain joins TRBV28 to TRBJ2-7, with 8 bases matching TRBD1. Looked up from germline, CDR1 is MDHEN and CDR2 is SYDVKM. The V gene end was trimmed by 5 bases and the J gene end by 5 bases; junction bases not matched to a gene: 5. This CDR3 spans 13 amino acids. Supplemented by reference TRBV28 and TRBJ2-7, the full variable domain reads DVKVTQSSRYLVKRTGEKVFLECVQDMDHENMFWYRQDPGLGLRLIYFSYDVKMKEKGDIPEGYSVSREKKERFSLILESASTNQTSMYLCASSDTTGDEQYFGPGTRLTVT.

The rearrangement joins TRBV25-1 to TRBJ2-7; perhaps TRBD1 as D (6 bases). CDR3 length equals 10 residues. Germline CDR1 is MGHDK and CDR2 is SYGVNS. V gave up 9 bases and J gave up 6 bases, with 9 bases separating them. CDR3 amino acids: CASGQTEQYF. The CDR3 DNA is TGTGCCAGTGGACAGACCGAGCAGTACTTC.

This chain links TRBV28 with TRBJ2-1; D perhaps matches TRBD1 (5 bases). The CDR3 extends over 15 amino acids. The V gene lost 3 bases and the J gene lost 7 bases, with 16 bases spanning the gap. The germline V gene has CDR1 MDHEN and CDR2 SYDVKM. The DNA for the CDR3 is TGTGCCAGCAGTTTCAGGGCGGTGATTGGGAATGAGCAGTTCTTC. Its translation: CASSFRAVIGNEQFF.

This chain links TRBV27 with TRBJ2-3; 11 bases are shared with TRBD2. Trimming removed 2 bases from V and 3 bases from J; junction bases left unmatched: 10. The CDR3 loop spans 18 amino acids. The V gene's germline CDR1 is MNHEY and CDR2 SMNVEV (reference sequence). The CDR3, as DNA: TGTGCCAGCAGTTTAACCGTTTCTAGCGGGGGGTTGACAGATACGCAGTATTTT. Amino acid sequence: CASSLTVSSGGLTDTQYF.

The J gene is TRBJ2-3, the V gene TRBV5-1, with TRBD1 identical over 11 bases. This CDR3 spans 16 amino acids. V gave up 4 bases and J gave up 4 bases; unmatched junction bases: 8. Looked up from germline, CDR1 is SGHRS and CDR2 is YFSETQ. DNA of the CDR3: TGCGCCAGCAGCCAACGGACAGGGGGCGCCTCAGATACGCAGTATTTT. Its protein is CASSQRTGGASDTQYF.

This chain connects TRBV11-2 to TRBJ1-6; D is unclear. Germline V CDR1 and CDR2: SGHAT, FQNNGV. The germline V and J ends were trimmed by 7 bases and 5 bases, with 15 bases remaining between them. This CDR3 spans 15 amino acids. CDR3 DNA: TGTGCCAGCATTCAAACGGAGCGGGATAATTCACCCCTCCACTTT. Translating gives CASIQTERDNSPLHF.

The chain uses TRBV7-9 and TRBJ2-1; the match to TRBD2 covers 11 bases. This CDR3 spans 15 amino acids. Germline V gene data show CDR1 as SEHNR and CDR2 as FQNEAQ (reference sequence). Germline trimming cut 6 bases from V and 5 bases from J; bases unmatched to any gene: 6. The CDR3 is CASRLSGRGDNEQFF. DNA of the CDR3: TGTGCCAGCAGGCTTAGCGGGAGGGGGGACAATGAGCAGTTCTTC.

This chain joins TRBV19 and TRBJ2-7; possible D gene TRBD2, 6 bases. Germline V gene sequence: CDR1 LNHDA, CDR2 SQIVND (reference sequence). Trimming pared 5 bases from V and 3 bases from J, leaving 14 bases between. CDR3 length: 14 amino acids. The CDR3 loop is CASSSASAGYEQYF. The CDR3 bases are TGTGCCAGTAGTTCGGCTAGCGCCGGCTACGAGCAGTACTTC.

CDR3 DNA: TGTGCCAGCAGCCAAGAATGGTTAGGTGGCAGGGCCTCCTACGAGCAGTACTTC. Protein sequence: CASSQEWLGGRASYEQYF. The chain employs TRBV14 and TRBJ2-7; D is possibly TRBD1 (5 bases). The germline V and J ends were trimmed by 0 bases and 0 bases, with 18 bases remaining between them. The CDR3 is made up of 18 amino acids. Germline assignment: CDR1 SGHDN and CDR2 FVKESK.

This chain uses TRBV6-5 with TRBJ1-4, with a tentative D call TRBD1 (5 bases). The CDR3 is 14 residues long. The V gene lost 2 bases and the J gene lost 5 bases, with 9 bases spanning the gap. The germline gives CDR1 MNHEY, CDR2 SVGAGI. For the CDR3, the DNA is TGTGCCAGCAGTTACAGGGGTTGGAATGAAAAACTGTTTTTT. Residues: CASSYRGWNEKLFF.

This chain connects TRBV28 to TRBJ2-7; possible D gene TRBD1, 5 bases. Trimming removed 7 bases at V and 4 bases at J, with 11 bases between. The CDR3 sequence is 12 residues long. Germline CDR1 and CDR2: MDHEN and SYDVKM. Here the CDR3 reads CASTPREYEQYF. In DNA form, the CDR3 reads TGTGCCAGCACCCCCAGGGAATACGAGCAGTACTTC.

This clone was counted a single time. The chain has TRBV30 and TRBJ2-2, with TRBD2 matching over 8 bases. Germline V gene data show CDR1 as GTSNPN and CDR2 as SVGIG (reference sequence). The CDR3 spans 16 residues. Losses at the gene ends were 0 bases for V and 5 bases for J; bases not matched to a gene: 8. The CDR3 protein is CAWSVHKGGRTGELFF. As DNA, the CDR3 is TGTGCCTGGAGTGTACATAAGGGCGGGAGGACCGGGGAGCTGTTTTTT. Drawing the rest from reference TRBV30 and TRBJ2-2, the complete variable domain is SQTIHQWPATLVQPVGSPLSLECTVEGTSNPNLYWYRQAAGRGLQLLFYSVGIGQISSEVPQNLSASRPQDRQFILSSKKLLLSDSGFYLCAWSVHKGGRTGELFFGEGSRLTVL.

The chain has TRBV7-3 and TRBJ2-1; no firm D call. Trimming removed 3 bases from V and 4 bases from J, with 4 bases in between. The CDR3 totals 12 residues. CDR1 and CDR2 (germline): SGHTA, FQGTGA. The CDR3 is CASSFLYNEQFF. The CDR3 DNA sequence: TGTGCCAGCAGCTTCCTATACAATGAGCAGTTCTTC.

The V gene is TRBV18, the J gene TRBJ1-1; 9 bases line up with TRBD1. The CDR3 length is 15 residues. Unmatched junction bases numbered 4, after V lost 3 bases and J lost 2 bases. Germline CDR1 KGHSH, CDR2 LQKENI. CDR3 in amino acids: CASSPPGQGNTEAFF. CDR3 nucleotides: TGTGCCAGCTCACCGCCGGGACAGGGAAACACTGAAGCTTTCTTT.

The CDR3 reads CASSRDRGHYGYTF. CDR3 bases: TGTGCCAGCAGTCGGGACAGGGGGCACTATGGCTACACCTTC. The chain joins TRBV2 to TRBJ1-2, with 12 nucleotides matching TRBD1. With 5 bases clipped from V and 3 bases from J, the junction kept 1 base outside the gene matches. Germline V lookup: CDR1 SNHLY, CDR2 FYNNEI. The CDR3 runs to 14 residues.

The rearrangement links TRBV11-2 to TRBJ1-3; 8 bases map to TRBD1. Per germline, CDR1 SGHAT and CDR2 FQNNGV. Trimming removed 0 bases from V and 2 bases from J; junction bases left unmatched: 9. The CDR3 is 18 residues long. CDR3 sequence reads: CASSLDRAGGAPGNTIYF. CDR3 nucleotide sequence: TGTGCCAGCAGCTTAGATCGGGCAGGGGGCGCGCCTGGAAACACCATATATTTT.

In its sample, this clone was seen a few times. The V gene is TRBV25-1, the J gene TRBJ2-3, with unresolved D. Germline-derived CDR1 and CDR2 are MGHDK and SYGVNS. CDR3 length: 12 amino acids. V lost 2 bases to trimming and J lost 6 bases, with 6 bases between them. CDR3 residues: CASSETEDTQYF. CDR3 bases: TGTGCCAGCAGTGAAACAGAGGATACGCAGTATTTT.

The V and J genes are TRBV19 and TRBJ2-6; D is perhaps TRBD1 (6 bases). Germline assignment: CDR1 LNHDA and CDR2 SQIVND (reference sequence). The V end was cut by 0 bases, the J end by 4 bases, with 16 bases between. This CDR3 comprises 18 residues. This CDR3 reads CASSIDRGKGFGANVLTF. For the CDR3, the DNA is TGTGCCAGTAGTATAGACAGGGGAAAGGGGTTCGGGGCCAACGTCCTGACTTTC.

The chain employs TRBV28 and TRBJ1-2; D not certain. Trimming shortened V by 2 bases and J by 3 bases, and 13 bases separated the two germline ends. Germline loops: CDR1 MDHEN, CDR2 SYDVKM. CDR3 length equals 15 residues. This chain's CDR3 is CASSLSSRSYYGYTF. Here the CDR3 DNA reads TGTGCCAGCAGTTTAAGTTCCAGGTCGTACTATGGCTACACCTTC.

This sequence joins TRBV11-1 and TRBJ2-5; TRBD2 aligns across 10 bases. The CDR3 contains 16 residues. V lost 5 bases and J lost 2; bases outside the gene matches: 8. Germline-derived CDR1 and CDR2 are SGHAT and FQDESV (reference sequence). The CDR3 DNA reads as TGTGCCAGCAGCACCTGGACTAGCGGAGTACAAGAGACCCAGTACTTC. Translated, it gives CASSTWTSGVQETQYF.

CDR3 amino acids: CASKVRQIQETQYF. The CDR3 region has the DNA TGTGCCAGCAAAGTCAGACAGATCCAAGAGACCCAGTACTTC. The chain combines TRBV7-2 with TRBJ2-5; TRBD1 is a possible D gene (5 bases). Germline CDR1 is SGHTA and CDR2 is FQGNSA. This CDR3 has 14 residues. The V end lost 7 bases, the J end lost 1 base, and 13 bases lay between the germline ends. The full variable domain, completed using reference TRBV7-2 and TRBJ2-5, is GAGVSQSPSNKVTEKGKDVELRCDPISGHTALYWYRQSLGQGLEFLIYFQGNSAPDKSGLPSDRFSAERTGGSVSTLTIQRTQQEDSAVYLCASKVRQIQETQYFGPGTRLLVL.

The chain is built from TRBV12-5 and TRBJ2-2; D is perhaps TRBD2 (6 bases). Trimming stripped 7 bases from V and 6 bases from J, with 18 bases between. This CDR3 region has 15 residues. Germline CDR1 and CDR2: LGHNT and FRNRAP. The CDR3 sequence is CASASRRGSPGELFF. The CDR3 coding sequence is TGTGCTAGTGCCTCAAGGAGGGGTAGCCCCGGGGAGCTGTTTTTT.